This T cell receptor (beta chain) was obtained from a study of shared clonotypes between healthy human individuals. With 0 bases removed from V and 4 bases from J, the gap between germline ends came to 16 bases. The CDR3 has 16 amino acids. CDR1 is LGHNA, CDR2 YNFKEQ, per germline. TCRdb keeps only in-frame clones here, not all; method: immunoSEQ multiplex PCR. Here the sample spans 2 million to 3 million clones, over 85% being singletons. The genes are TRBV4-2 and TRBJ2-7; either TRBD1 or TRBD2 may fit D (5 bases each). The sequencing sample was made of naive CD4+ T cells from PBMCs. Subset indicated: CD45RA+ positively selected. This receptor was identified in a man younger than 35 in good health. Some clones in this sample may be carry-over from other donors' samples. Here the CDR3 reads CASSQDPRQGEYEQYF. CDR3 DNA: TGTGCCAGCAGCCAAGATCCCCGCCAGGGAGAGTACGAGCAGTACTTC.